Listed here are 5 T cell receptor beta chains from one sample, sequenced in a study of beta chain features in type 1 diabetes. Study results and limitations: Moderately but significantly shorter TCRB CDR3s were found in Type 1 diabetes patients in all four CD4+ subsets.

These receptors have no known antigen. The investigators reverse transcribed all of the isolated RNA, so they sequenced expressed TCRB transcripts. The method was immunoSEQ multiplex PCR; TCRdb's version includes in-frame clones alone and lacks a portion of them. The sample carries 300,000 to 350,000 clones, about 14% recorded once. Sequenced input: naive CD4+ T cells from blood. These receptors all stem from a woman aged 18-29 years with type 1 diabetes.

This rearrangement joins TRBV25-1 to TRBJ2-1; 11 nucleotides agree with TRBD2. V dropped 4 bases and J dropped 6; count of bases not matched to a gene: 8. CDR1 and CDR2 from the germline V gene are MGHDK and SYGVNS. The CDR3 length is 16 residues. The DNA of the CDR3 is TGTGCCAGCAGTGGTTTAGCGGGAGGGGTTCCCAATGAGCAGTTCTTC. Its translation is CASSGLAGGVPNEQFF. The whole variable domain, filled in from reference TRBV25-1 and TRBJ2-1, reads EADIYQTPRYLVIGTGKKITLECSQTMGHDKMYWYQQDPGMELHLIHYSYGVNSTEKGDLSSESTVSRIRTEHFPLTLESARPSHTSQYLCASSGLAGGVPNEQFFGPGTRLTVL.

CDR3 DNA: TGTGCCAGCAGACAGGTGGCGACCTACGAGCAGTACTTC. Residues: CASRQVATYEQYF. This chain connects TRBV28 to TRBJ2-7; D is perhaps TRBD1 (5 bases). This CDR3 spans 13 amino acids. Germline CDR1 and CDR2: MDHEN and SYDVKM. V lost 6 bases and J 2 bases, leaving 11 bases between the germline ends. Full variable domain (rest looked up from reference TRBV28 and TRBJ2-7): DVKVTQSSRYLVKRTGEKVFLECVQDMDHENMFWYRQDPGLGLRLIYFSYDVKMKEKGDIPEGYSVSREKKERFSLILESASTNQTSMYLCASRQVATYEQYFGPGTRLTVT.

The CDR3 region is CASSYSRSGFYEQYF. CDR3 coding DNA: TGTGCCAGCAGTTACTCGCGTTCCGGGTTCTACGAGCAGTACTTC. The genes are TRBV6-5 and TRBJ2-7; D not resolved. This CDR3 spans 15 amino acids. Between the trimmed V and J ends, which lost 0 bases and 3 bases, there was a span of 12 bases. Germline CDR1 and CDR2: MNHEY and SVGAGI.

This clone has just a few counts. The chain carries TRBV5-4 and TRBJ2-1, with D perhaps TRBD2 (5 bases). The CDR3 length is 12 residues. Germline CDR1 SGHNT, CDR2 YYREEE (reference sequence). V lost 7 bases and J lost 12, with 17 bases in between. The CDR3 bases are TGTGCCAGCTCCGGGTTGGGAGTCTCGCAGTTCTTC. Translating it yields CASSGLGVSQFF. The variable domain in full, completed from reference TRBV5-4 and TRBJ2-1, reads ETGVTQSPTHLIKTRGQQVTLRCSSQSGHNTVSWYQQALGQGPQFIFQYYREEENGRGNFPPRFSGLQFPNYSSELNVNALELDDSALYLCASSGLGVSQFFGPGTRLTVL.

This chain connects TRBV9 to TRBJ2-4; TRBD1 matches at 9 bases. This CDR3 region has 18 residues. J was trimmed by 0 bases and V by 4 bases; bases with no gene match: 11. The germline V gene has CDR1 SGDLS and CDR2 YYNGEE. Written as DNA, the CDR3 is TGTGCCAGCAGCAGCCGGGACAGGGATTCCCTAGCCAAAAACATTCAGTACTTC. It is translated as CASSSRDRDSLAKNIQYF.